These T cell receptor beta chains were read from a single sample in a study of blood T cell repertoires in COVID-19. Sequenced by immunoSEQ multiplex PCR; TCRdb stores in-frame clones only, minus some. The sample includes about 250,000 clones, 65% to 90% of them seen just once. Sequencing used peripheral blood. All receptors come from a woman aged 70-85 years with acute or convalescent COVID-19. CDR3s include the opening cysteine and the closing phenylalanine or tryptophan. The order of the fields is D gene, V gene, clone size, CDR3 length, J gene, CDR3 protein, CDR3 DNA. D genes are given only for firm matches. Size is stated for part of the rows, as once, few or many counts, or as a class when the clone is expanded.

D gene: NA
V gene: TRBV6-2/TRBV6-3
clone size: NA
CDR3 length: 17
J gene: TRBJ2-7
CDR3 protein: CASSSQPAGIFSYEQYF
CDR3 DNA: TGTGCCAGCAGTTCGCAACCCGCCGGGATCTTTTCCTACGAGCAGTACTTC

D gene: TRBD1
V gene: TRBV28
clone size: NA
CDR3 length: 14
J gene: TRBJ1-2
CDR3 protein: CASSAPGQTRGYTF
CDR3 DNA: TGTGCCAGCAGCGCTCCGGGACAGACGAGGGGCTACACCTTC

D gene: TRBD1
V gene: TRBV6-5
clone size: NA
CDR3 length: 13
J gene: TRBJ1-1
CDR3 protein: CASRTGVGTEAFF
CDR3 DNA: TGTGCCAGCAGGACAGGGGTGGGCACTGAAGCTTTCTTT

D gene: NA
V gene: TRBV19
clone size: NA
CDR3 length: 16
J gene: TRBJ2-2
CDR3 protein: CASNPGVNLNTGELFF
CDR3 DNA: TGTGCCAGTAATCCCGGGGTTAATCTAAACACCGGGGAGCTGTTTTTT

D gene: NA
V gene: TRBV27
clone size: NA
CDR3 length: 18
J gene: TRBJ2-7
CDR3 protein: CASSSKSPPPVGGYEQYF
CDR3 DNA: TGTGCCAGCAGTTCGAAATCTCCCCCTCCCGTAGGAGGGTACGAGCAGTACTTC

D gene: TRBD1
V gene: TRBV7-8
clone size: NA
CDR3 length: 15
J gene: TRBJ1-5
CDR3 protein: CASSRGTATAQPQHF
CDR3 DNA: TGTGCCAGCAGCCGAGGGACAGCAACGGCTCAGCCCCAGCATTTT

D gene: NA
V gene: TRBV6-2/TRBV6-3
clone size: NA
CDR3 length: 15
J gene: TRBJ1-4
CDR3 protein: CASSYSWDSNEKLFF
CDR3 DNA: TGTGCCAGCAGTTACTCGTGGGACTCGAATGAAAAACTGTTTTTT

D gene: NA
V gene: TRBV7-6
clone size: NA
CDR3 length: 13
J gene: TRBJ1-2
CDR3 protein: CASSLAQGYGYTF
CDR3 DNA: TGTGCCAGCAGCTTAGCGCAGGGGTATGGCTACACCTTC

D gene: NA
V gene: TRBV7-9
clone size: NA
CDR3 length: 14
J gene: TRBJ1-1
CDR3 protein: CASSGTGGRTEAFF
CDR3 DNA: TGTGCCAGCAGCGGTACGGGGGGGCGCACTGAAGCTTTCTTT

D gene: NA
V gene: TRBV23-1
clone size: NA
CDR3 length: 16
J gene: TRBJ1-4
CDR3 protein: CASRNTGRARNEKLFF
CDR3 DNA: TGCGCCAGCAGAAATACGGGAAGAGCGAGAAATGAAAAACTGTTTTTT

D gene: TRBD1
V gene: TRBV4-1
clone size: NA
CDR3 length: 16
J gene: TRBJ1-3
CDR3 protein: CASSQVWDRAGNTIYF
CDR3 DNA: TGCGCCAGCAGCCAAGTATGGGACAGGGCTGGAAACACCATATATTTT

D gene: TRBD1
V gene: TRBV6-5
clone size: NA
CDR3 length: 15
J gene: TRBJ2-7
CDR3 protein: CASGFRGQGIHEQYF
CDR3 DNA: TGTGCCAGCGGTTTTAGGGGACAGGGGATCCACGAGCAGTACTTC

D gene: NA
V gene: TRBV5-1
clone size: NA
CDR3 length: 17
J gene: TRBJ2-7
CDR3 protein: CASSSRTGHGLVYEQYF
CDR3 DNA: TGCGCCAGCAGCTCTAGAACCGGACACGGTTTAGTCTACGAGCAGTACTTC

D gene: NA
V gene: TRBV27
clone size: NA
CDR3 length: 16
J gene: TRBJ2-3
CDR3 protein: CASSSQGGLGTDTQYF
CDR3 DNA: TGTGCCAGCAGTTCCCAGGGGGGCCTTGGCACAGATACGCAGTATTTT

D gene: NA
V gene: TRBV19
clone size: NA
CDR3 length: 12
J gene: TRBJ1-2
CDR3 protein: CASSQQGYGYTF
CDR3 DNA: TGTGCCAGTAGTCAACAGGGCTATGGCTACACCTTC

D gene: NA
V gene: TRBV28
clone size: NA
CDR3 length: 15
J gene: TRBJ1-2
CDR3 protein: CASRPLVTGPYGYTF
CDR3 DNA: TGTGCCAGCAGACCACTTGTGACAGGCCCCTATGGCTACACCTTC

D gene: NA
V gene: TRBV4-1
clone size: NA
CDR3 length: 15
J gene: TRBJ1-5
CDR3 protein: CASSQVPSGNQPQHF
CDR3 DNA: TGCGCCAGCAGCCAAGTGCCCTCGGGAAATCAGCCCCAGCATTTT

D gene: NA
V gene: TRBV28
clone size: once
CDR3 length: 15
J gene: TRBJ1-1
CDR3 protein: CASSKGGRLNTEAFF
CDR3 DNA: TGTGCCAGCAGTAAAGGGGGACGCTTAAACACTGAAGCTTTCTTT

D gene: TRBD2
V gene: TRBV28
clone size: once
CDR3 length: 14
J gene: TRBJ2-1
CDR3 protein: CASSFGGSYNEQFF
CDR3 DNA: TGTGCCAGCAGTTTCGGGGGGTCCTACAATGAGCAGTTCTTC

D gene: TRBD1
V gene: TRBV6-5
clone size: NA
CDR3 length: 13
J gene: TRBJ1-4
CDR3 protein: CASGGQGGEKLFF
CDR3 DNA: TGTGCCAGCGGGGGACAGGGGGGTGAAAAACTGTTTTTT

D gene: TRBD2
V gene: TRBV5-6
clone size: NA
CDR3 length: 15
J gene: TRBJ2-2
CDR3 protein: CASSPGTRRGGELFF
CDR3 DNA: TGTGCCAGCAGCCCTGGGACTAGGAGAGGCGGGGAGCTGTTTTTT

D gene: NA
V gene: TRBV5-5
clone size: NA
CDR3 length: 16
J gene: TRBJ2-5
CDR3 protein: CASSHSQGFFQETQYF
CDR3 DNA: TGTGCCAGCAGCCATTCACAGGGCTTTTTTCAAGAGACCCAGTACTTC

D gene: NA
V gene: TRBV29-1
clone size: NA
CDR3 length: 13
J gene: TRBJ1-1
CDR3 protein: CSLQTGGNTEAFF
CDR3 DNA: TGCAGCCTACAGACAGGAGGGAACACTGAAGCTTTCTTT

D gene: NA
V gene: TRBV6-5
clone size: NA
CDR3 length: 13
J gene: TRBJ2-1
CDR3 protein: CASRGASYNEQFF
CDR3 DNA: TGTGCCAGCAGGGGGGCATCCTACAATGAGCAGTTCTTC

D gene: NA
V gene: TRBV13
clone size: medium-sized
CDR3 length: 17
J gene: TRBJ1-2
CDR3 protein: CASSLRGGDASVRGYTF
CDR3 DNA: TGTGCCAGCAGCTTACGGGGGGGAGACGCATCGGTCAGGGGCTACACCTTC

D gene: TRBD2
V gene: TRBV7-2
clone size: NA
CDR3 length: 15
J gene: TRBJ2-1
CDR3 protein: CASSLGGLAGERQFF
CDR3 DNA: TGTGCCAGCAGCTTAGGGGGACTAGCGGGGGAAAGGCAGTTCTTC

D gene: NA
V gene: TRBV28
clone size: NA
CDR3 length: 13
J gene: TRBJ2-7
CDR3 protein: CASSAGVSYEQYF
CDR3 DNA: TGTGCCAGCAGTGCAGGGGTCTCCTACGAGCAGTACTTC

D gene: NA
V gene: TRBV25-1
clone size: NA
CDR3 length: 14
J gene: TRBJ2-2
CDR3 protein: CASSPQGTAGELFF
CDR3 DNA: TGTGCCAGCAGTCCTCAGGGGACGGCCGGGGAGCTGTTTTTT

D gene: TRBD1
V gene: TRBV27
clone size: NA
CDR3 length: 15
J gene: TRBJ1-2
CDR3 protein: CASRALGQGGDGYTF
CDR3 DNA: TGTGCCAGCAGAGCCCTGGGACAGGGGGGGGATGGCTACACCTTC

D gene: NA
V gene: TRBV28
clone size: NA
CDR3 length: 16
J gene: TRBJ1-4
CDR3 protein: CASSSRTVGSNEKLFF
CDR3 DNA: TGTGCCAGCAGTTCCCGGACAGTGGGTTCTAATGAAAAACTGTTTTTT

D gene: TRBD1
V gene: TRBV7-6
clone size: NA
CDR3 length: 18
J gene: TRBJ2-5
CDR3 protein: CASSLGSKGRGRGETQYF
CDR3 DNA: TGTGCCAGCAGCTTAGGTTCTAAGGGCAGGGGCAGGGGGGAGACCCAGTACTTC

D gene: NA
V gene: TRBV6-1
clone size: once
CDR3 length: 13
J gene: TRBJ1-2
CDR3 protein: CASSDRDWHGYTF
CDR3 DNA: TGTGCCAGCAGTGACCGGGATTGGCATGGCTACACCTTC

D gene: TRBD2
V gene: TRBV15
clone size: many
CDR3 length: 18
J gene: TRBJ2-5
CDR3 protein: CATSPGLAGASRQETQYF
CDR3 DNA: TGTGCCACCAGCCCTGGACTAGCGGGGGCCAGTAGACAAGAGACCCAGTACTTC

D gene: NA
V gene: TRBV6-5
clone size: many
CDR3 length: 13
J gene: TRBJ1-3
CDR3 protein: CASSRESGNTIYF
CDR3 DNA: TGTGCCAGCAGTCGAGAGTCTGGAAACACCATATATTTT

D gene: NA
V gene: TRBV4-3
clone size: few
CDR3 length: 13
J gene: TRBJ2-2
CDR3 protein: CASSQDLRGELFF
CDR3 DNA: TGCGCCAGCAGCCAAGATCTCCGCGGGGAGCTGTTTTTT

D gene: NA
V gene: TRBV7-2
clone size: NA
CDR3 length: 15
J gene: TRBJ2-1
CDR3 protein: CASSLSPGLYDEQFF
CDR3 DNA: TGTGCCAGCAGCTTAAGCCCGGGGTTATACGATGAGCAGTTCTTC

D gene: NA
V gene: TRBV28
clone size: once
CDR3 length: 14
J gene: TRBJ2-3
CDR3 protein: CASSFVAGTDTQYF
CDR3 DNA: TGTGCCAGCAGTTTCGTAGCAGGCACAGATACGCAGTATTTT

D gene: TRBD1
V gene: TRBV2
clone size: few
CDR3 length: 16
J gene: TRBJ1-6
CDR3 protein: CASRETGVFYNSPLHF
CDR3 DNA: TGTGCCAGCAGAGAAACAGGGGTTTTCTATAATTCACCCCTCCACTTT

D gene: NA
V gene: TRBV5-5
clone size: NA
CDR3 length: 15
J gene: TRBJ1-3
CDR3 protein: CASSAFQGTGNTIYF
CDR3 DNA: TGTGCCAGCAGCGCCTTCCAGGGGACTGGAAACACCATATATTTT

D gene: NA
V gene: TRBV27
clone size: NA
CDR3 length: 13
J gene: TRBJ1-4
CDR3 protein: CASSLELGGKLFF
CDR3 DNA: TGTGCCAGCAGTTTGGAACTAGGTGGAAAACTGTTTTTT

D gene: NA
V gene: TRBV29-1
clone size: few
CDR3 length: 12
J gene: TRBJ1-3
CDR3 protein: CSGGHSGNTIYF
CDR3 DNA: TGCAGCGGGGGACACTCTGGAAACACCATATATTTT

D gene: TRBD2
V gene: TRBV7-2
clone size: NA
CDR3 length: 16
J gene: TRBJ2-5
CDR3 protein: CASSLLGSGGWETQYF
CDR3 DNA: TGTGCCAGCAGCTTACTTGGTAGCGGGGGGTGGGAGACCCAGTACTTC

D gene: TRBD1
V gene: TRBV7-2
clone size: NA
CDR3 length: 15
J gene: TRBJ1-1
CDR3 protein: CASSPWTGGNTEAFF
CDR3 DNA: TGTGCCAGCAGCCCATGGACAGGGGGGAACACTGAAGCTTTCTTT

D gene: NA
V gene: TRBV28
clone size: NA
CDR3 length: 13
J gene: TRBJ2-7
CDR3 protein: CASSRGQDYEQYF
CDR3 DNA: TGTGCCAGCAGTCGCGGACAAGACTACGAGCAGTACTTC

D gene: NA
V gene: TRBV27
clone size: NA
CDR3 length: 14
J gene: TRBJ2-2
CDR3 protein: CASSQGPNTGELFF
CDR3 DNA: TGTGCCAGCAGTCAGGGCCCAAACACCGGGGAGCTGTTTTTT

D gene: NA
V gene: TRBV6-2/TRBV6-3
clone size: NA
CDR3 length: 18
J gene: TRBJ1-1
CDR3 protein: CASSYSRRGGVMNTEAFF
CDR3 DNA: TGTGCCAGCAGTTACTCGAGGAGGGGAGGGGTCATGAACACTGAAGCTTTCTTT

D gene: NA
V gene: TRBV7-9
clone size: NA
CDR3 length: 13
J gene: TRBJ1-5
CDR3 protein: CASSPGNEQPQHF
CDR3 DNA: TGTGCCAGCAGTCCCGGGAATGAACAGCCCCAGCATTTT

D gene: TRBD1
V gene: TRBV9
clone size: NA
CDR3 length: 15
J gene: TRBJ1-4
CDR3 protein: CASSIGTVPNEKLFF
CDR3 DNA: TGTGCCAGCAGCATCGGGACAGTTCCTAATGAAAAACTGTTTTTT

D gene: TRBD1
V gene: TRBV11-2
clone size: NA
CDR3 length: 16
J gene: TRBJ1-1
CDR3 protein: CASSSTLTGANTEAFF
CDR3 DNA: TGTGCCAGCAGCTCGACCCTGACAGGGGCGAACACTGAAGCTTTCTTT

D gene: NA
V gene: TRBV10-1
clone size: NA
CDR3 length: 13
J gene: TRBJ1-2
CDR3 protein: CASSTDSNYGYTF
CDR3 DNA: TGCGCCAGCAGTACGGACAGTAACTATGGCTACACCTTC

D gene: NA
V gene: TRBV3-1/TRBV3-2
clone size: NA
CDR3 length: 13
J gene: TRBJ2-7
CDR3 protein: CASSQALFYEQYF
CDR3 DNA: TGTGCCAGCAGCCAAGCCCTTTTTTACGAGCAGTACTTC

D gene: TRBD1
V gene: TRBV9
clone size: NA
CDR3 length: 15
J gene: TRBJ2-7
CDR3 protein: CASSQGQRTPYEQYF
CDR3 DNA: TGTGCCAGCAGCCAGGGACAGAGAACTCCTTACGAGCAGTACTTC

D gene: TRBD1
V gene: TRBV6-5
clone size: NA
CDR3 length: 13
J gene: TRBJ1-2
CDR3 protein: CASSFRTGHGYTF
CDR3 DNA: TGTGCCAGCAGTTTCCGGACAGGACATGGCTACACCTTC

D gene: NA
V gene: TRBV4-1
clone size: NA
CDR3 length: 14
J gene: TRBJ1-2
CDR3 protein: CASSPPAGRYGYTF
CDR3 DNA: TGCGCCAGCAGCCCCCCCGCGGGGAGGTACGGCTACACCTTC

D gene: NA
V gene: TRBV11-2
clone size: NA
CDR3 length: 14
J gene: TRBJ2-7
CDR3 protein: CASSLILSESREYF
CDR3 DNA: TGTGCCAGCAGCTTAATTTTAAGTGAGTCGAGGGAGTACTTC